This entry concerns a single T cell receptor beta chain. The entry originates in a study of blood T cell repertoires in COVID-19. The overall study: The analysed material was cDNA or gDNA that came from T cells, B-cell-depleted T cells, or PBMCs.

This CDR3 has 14 amino acids. CDR1 is SGHNT and CDR2 is YYREEE in the germline V gene (reference sequence). V lost 10 bases to trimming and J lost 2 bases, with 17 bases between them. Authors' methods: Researchers report that nucleated cell counts were estimated from reference gene primer amplification. Using immunoSEQ multiplex PCR, the repertoire was profiled, and TCRdb retains in-frame clones only, with some absent. Clone size and V and J calls were adopted from that table, with D and trimming inferred from the DNA. The sample has about 130,000 clones, roughly four fifths seen once. The source material was peripheral blood. This chain links TRBV5-4 with TRBJ2-3; D may be TRBD2 (6 bases). This receptor was identified in a woman aged 45-60 years with acute or convalescent COVID-19. The CDR3 bases are TGTGCCGGATCGGTTAGCGGAACCACAGATACGCAGTATTTT. Its protein product is CAGSVSGTTDTQYF.